The text below deals with one TCR beta chain. The data stem from a study of control samples from healthy donors and cancer patients. The protocol was immunoSEQ multiplex PCR, while the TCRdb copy is restricted to in-frame clones and leaves out a portion. In the table there are 140,000 to 150,000 clones, roughly 90% of which are singletons. The sample was blood. This receptor was obtained from a young man in good health.

Written as DNA, the CDR3 is TGTGCCAGCAGCCTACGAGGGGGCCCCACTGAAGCTTTCTTT. This gives the protein CASSLRGGPTEAFF. The chain uses TRBV7-2 and TRBJ1-1; TRBD1 matches 7 bases. Germline V gene lookup returns CDR1 SGHTA and CDR2 FQGNSA. Unmatched junction bases numbered 7, after V lost 5 bases and J lost 4 bases. This CDR3 contains 14 residues.